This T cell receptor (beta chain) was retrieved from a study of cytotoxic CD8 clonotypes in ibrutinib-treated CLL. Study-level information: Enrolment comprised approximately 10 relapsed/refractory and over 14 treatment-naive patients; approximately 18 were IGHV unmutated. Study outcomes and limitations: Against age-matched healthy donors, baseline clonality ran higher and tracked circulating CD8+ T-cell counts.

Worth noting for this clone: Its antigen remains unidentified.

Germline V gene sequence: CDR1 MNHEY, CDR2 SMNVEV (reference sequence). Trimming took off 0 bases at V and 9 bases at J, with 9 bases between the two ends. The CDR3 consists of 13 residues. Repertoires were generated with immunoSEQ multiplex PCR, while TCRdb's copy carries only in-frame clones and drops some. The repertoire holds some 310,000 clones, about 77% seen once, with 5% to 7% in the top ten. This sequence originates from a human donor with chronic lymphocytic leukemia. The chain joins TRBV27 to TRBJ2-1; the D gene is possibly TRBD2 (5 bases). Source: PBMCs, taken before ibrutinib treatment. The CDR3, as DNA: TGTGCCAGCAGTTTATCGCCTACTAGTGAGCAGTTCTTC. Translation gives CASSLSPTSEQFF.